This T cell receptor (beta chain) was sequenced during a study of T cells in Graves' hyperthyroidism and ophthalmopathy. Overall study findings and caveats: Model output signaled ophthalmopathy a median about seven months ahead of onset.

Exclusion criteria comprised uncontrolled infection, other autoimmune disease, pregnancy or lactation. Using RNA transcripts as the source, TCR beta CDR3 regions were amplified. The TCR CDR3 first-round RT-PCR relied on the HTBI primer set. TCRdb itself ran the multiplex PCR reads through MiXCR, one entry per CDR3 protein. The sample records 500,000 or so distinct CDR3 sequences, 17% being singletons. This clonotype was seen many times. Its antigen is not identified. CDR1 is SQVTM and CDR2 is ANQGSEA in the germline V gene. The CDR3 sequence is 17 residues long. The ends were cut back, 0 bases at V and 4 bases at J, with 20 bases in the middle.

V usage is TRBV29-1 and J usage is TRBJ2-3; D unclear. The sequenced sample was blood. The TCR originated in a woman aged 18-35 years with Graves' ophthalmopathy. CDR3 sequence: CSVEDSGQVVVSDTQYF. The CDR3, as DNA: TGCAGCGTTGAAGATTCGGGCCAGGTCGTGGTATCAGATACGCAGTATTTT.